One and the same sample provided the 2 T cell receptor beta chains below, sequenced in a study of T cell responses to AZD1222 COVID-19 vaccine. Assay: immunoSEQ multiplex PCR; the TCRdb copy retains only in-frame clones and omits some. The table records around 140,000 clones, 75% to 95% of them present only once. Specimen: peripheral blood, collected 28 days after the second AZD1222 dose. The receptor set was obtained from an adult who received the AZD1222 COVID-19 vaccine.

The chain combines TRBV7-9 with TRBJ1-1; no firm D call. Trimming pared 5 bases from V and 0 bases from J, leaving 7 bases between. This CDR3 has 13 amino acids. The germline V gene encodes CDR1 SEHNR and CDR2 FQNEAQ (reference sequence). The CDR3, as DNA: TGTGCCAGCAGCCCAACGGTGAACACTGAAGCTTTCTTT. As protein: CASSPTVNTEAFF.

The CDR3 nucleotides are TGTGCCAGCAGCTTACGGGGGACGAGCACTGAAGCTTTCTTT. This codes for CASSLRGTSTEAFF. The V call is TRBV16, the J call TRBJ1-1; tentative D call: TRBD1 (5 bases). The CDR3 loop spans 14 amino acids. With 5 bases removed from V and 4 bases from J, the gap between germline ends came to 14 bases. Germline V gene sequence: CDR1 KGHSY, CDR2 FQNENV.